The entry below describes one T cell receptor beta chain. Its antigen remains unknown. Per the germline V gene, CDR1 is SGHNT and CDR2 is YYREEE (reference sequence). Between the trimmed V and J ends, which lost 4 bases and 0 bases, there was a span of 12 bases. CDR3 length: 15 residues. This sample was taken from a study of PD-1 blockade in classical Hodgkin lymphoma. Study-wide results and limits: Patients starting nivolumab under 1 year after ASCT were excluded.

Clones were read by immunoSEQ multiplex PCR, and TCRdb kept only the in-frame ones, dropping some. The table lists tens of thousands of clones, 77% of them singletons, with 9.8% in the top ten. Time point reported: cycle 4 day 1 (C4D1), after five to seven weeks of nivolumab. All patients experienced relapse after autologous stem cell transplantation, and brentuximab vedotin exposure was variable. Material: peripheral blood mononuclear cells (PBMCs), obtained before the fourth cycle of nivolumab. The rearrangement joins TRBV5-4 to TRBJ2-3, with a possible D match to TRBD2 (7 bases). The origin of this receptor is a human donor with classical Hodgkin lymphoma. CDR3 nucleotide sequence: TGTGCCAGCAGCCCCCGGGGGGCAAGCACAGATACGCAGTATTTT. Its protein is CASSPRGASTDTQYF.